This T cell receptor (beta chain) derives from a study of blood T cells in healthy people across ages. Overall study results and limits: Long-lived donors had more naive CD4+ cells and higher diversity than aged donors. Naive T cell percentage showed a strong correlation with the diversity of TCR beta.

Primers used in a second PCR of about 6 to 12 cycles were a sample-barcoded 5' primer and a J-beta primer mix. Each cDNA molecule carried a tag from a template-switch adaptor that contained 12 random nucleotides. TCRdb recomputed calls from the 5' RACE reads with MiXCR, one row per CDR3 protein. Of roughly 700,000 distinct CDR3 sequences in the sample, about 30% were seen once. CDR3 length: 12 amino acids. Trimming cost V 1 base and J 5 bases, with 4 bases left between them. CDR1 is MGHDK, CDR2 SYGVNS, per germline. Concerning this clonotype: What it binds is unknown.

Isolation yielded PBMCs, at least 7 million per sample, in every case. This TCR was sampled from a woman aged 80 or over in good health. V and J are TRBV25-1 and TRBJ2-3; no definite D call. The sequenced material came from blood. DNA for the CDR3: TGTGCCAGCAGTGAATGGTTAGATACGCAGTATTTT. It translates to CASSEWLDTQYF.